This T cell receptor beta chain was observed in a study of blood T cell repertoires in COVID-19. This CDR3 contains 16 residues. Germline assignment: CDR1 SGHVS and CDR2 FNYEAQ. V shed 3 bases, J shed 5 bases, and the junction held 10 bases outside the gene matches. The protocol was immunoSEQ multiplex PCR, while the TCRdb copy is restricted to in-frame clones and leaves out a portion. The table shows about 180,000 clones, with roughly 82% occurring only once. The receptor's source is a woman aged 70-85 years with acute or convalescent COVID-19. The chain combines TRBV7-6 with TRBJ2-3, with 8 bases fitting TRBD2. Sequencing input: peripheral blood. The CDR3 here is CASSFELAGSGDTQYF. CDR3 coding DNA: TGTGCCAGCAGCTTTGAATTAGCGGGGTCGGGAGATACGCAGTATTTT.